This T cell receptor (beta chain) originates from a study of blood T cell repertoires in COVID-19. The age range of participants was about 18 to 95 years, with residence in under 25 US areas. Participant-reported clinical history was the basis for cohort assignment. Recovered status applied to Cohort 3 donors who had two consecutive negative PCRs. It also applied to those with clearance or with symptom resolution. In the study's own analysis: Using reference gene primer amplification, nucleated cell counts were estimated. Sequenced by immunoSEQ multiplex PCR; TCRdb stores in-frame clones only, minus some. V and J calls and clone size are copied from that table; D and trimming were computed from the DNA. The sample has 390,000 or so clones, about 86% seen once. V lost 4 bases to trimming and J lost 11 bases; unmatched junction nucleotides: 20. The V gene's germline CDR1 is KGHDR and CDR2 SFDVKD. CDR3 length: 18 residues.

Sequenced input: PBMCs or T cells enriched from blood (not recorded which). The source is a woman aged 50 to 60 who had recovered from COVID-19. J is TRBJ2-3 and V is TRBV24-1; 10 bases match TRBD2. This chain's CDR3 is CATSDSPPIAGGPLVQYF. DNA of the CDR3: TGTGCCACCAGTGACTCACCCCCAATAGCGGGGGGCCCTCTTGTGCAGTATTTT.